These T cell receptor beta chains were read from a single sample in a study of early T cells in non-severe SARS-CoV-2 infection. TCRdb ran MiXCR on the 5' RACE reads and lists one entry per CDR3 protein. The sample has 50,000 or so distinct CDR3 sequences, roughly an eighth seen once. The sample was whole blood. The receptors shown here come from an adult who was a healthcare worker with PCR-confirmed SARS-CoV-2 infection or an uninfected control (not recorded which). Both conserved end residues are part of each CDR3. A D gene is named only where the DNA matches it firmly. Size values are once, few and many counts, or a class for expanded clones, and some rows have none.

>.|TRBJ2-3|few|TRBV9
TGTGCCAGCAGCGTAGGACGGATCACAGATACGCAGTATTTT
CASSVGRITDTQYF
>.|TRBJ2-7|few|TRBV7-9
TGTGCCAGCAGTTTAGAGAAGGGGGGACGCTACGAGCAGTACTTC
CASSLEKGGRYEQYF
>TRBD1|TRBJ1-2|many|TRBV2
TGTGCCAGCATAGGGACAGGGGGTGGCTACACCTTC
CASIGTGGGYTF
>.|TRBJ1-2|many|TRBV6-5
TGTGCCAGCAGTTACGCCCGGAACAAACTAAGGGGGAGTGATGGCTACACCTTC
CASSYARNKLRGSDGYTF
>.|TRBJ1-5|few|TRBV7-2
TGTGCCAGCAGCTTATGGGCACCTTATAGCAATCAGCCCCAGCATTTT
CASSLWAPYSNQPQHF
>.|TRBJ2-5|many|TRBV19
TGTGCCAGTAGGAAACTGGACAGCCCAGAGACCCAGTACTTC
CASRKLDSPETQYF
>TRBD1|TRBJ2-7|many|TRBV3-1
TGTGCCAGCAGCCAAGTGGGACAGGGTGAGGAGCAGTACTTC
CASSQVGQGEEQYF
>TRBD2|TRBJ2-7|.|TRBV6-1
TGTGCCAGCAGTGAAGGTACTAGCGGGATGGGCGAGCAGTACTTC
CASSEGTSGMGEQYF
>.|TRBJ2-3|few|TRBV19
TGTGCCAGTAGTATTAGCGACAGGATCACAGATACGCAGTATTTT
CASSISDRITDTQYF
>.|TRBJ2-7|few|TRBV7-9
TGTGCCAGCAGTGATTCGGGGGAGCAGTACTTC
CASSDSGEQYF
>.|TRBJ2-7|.|TRBV18
TGTGCCAGCTCACCACACGAGGGCTCCTACGAGCAGTACTTC
CASSPHEGSYEQYF
>.|TRBJ2-1|.|TRBV28
TGTGCCAGCAGGGGGGTTATGGGCAATGAGCAGTTCTTC
CASRGVMGNEQFF
>.|TRBJ1-5|many|TRBV7-2
TGTGCCAGCAGCTTAGATTCTTGGGGAAATCAGCCCCAGCATTTT
CASSLDSWGNQPQHF
>.|TRBJ1-1|many|TRBV20-1
TGCAGTGCTAGACAGAGGGGGGACACTGAAGCTTTCTTT
CSARQRGDTEAFF
>.|TRBJ2-7|many|TRBV6-5
TGTGCCAGCGGACCGTGGGGGAACGAGCAGTACTTC
CASGPWGNEQYF
>TRBD1|TRBJ2-2|.|TRBV19
TGTGCCAGTAAGGCCCGGGACAGGGGAACCGGGGAGCTGTTTTTT
CASKARDRGTGELFF
>.|TRBJ1-3|.|TRBV20-1
TGCAGTGCCTTCGCGGGGGCGGCTGGAAACACCATATATTTT
CSAFAGAAGNTIYF
>.|TRBJ2-2|many|TRBV7-7
TGTGCCAGCAGCTTACGTGGAACCGGGGAGCTGTTTTTT
CASSLRGTGELFF
>.|TRBJ2-7|many|TRBV28
TGTGCCAGCAATCAACAGGGCTATCGCGAGCAGTACTTC
CASNQQGYREQYF
>TRBD1|TRBJ2-7|many|TRBV5-4
TGTGCCAGCAGTTTGGACAGGTCCCACGAGCAGTACTTC
CASSLDRSHEQYF
>TRBD2|TRBJ2-1|few|TRBV29-1
TGCAGCGTTGACGGGCTAGCGGACCACCATGAGCAGTTCTTC
CSVDGLADHHEQFF
>.|TRBJ2-3|.|TRBV28
TGTGCCAGCAGCGTCGCAGATACGCAGTATTTT
CASSVADTQYF
>TRBD1|TRBJ2-3|.|TRBV5-1
TGCGCCAGCAGCCTTACGGACAGGGGAACAGATACGCAGTATTTT
CASSLTDRGTDTQYF
>TRBD2|TRBJ2-3|.|TRBV20-1
TGCAGTGCTAGACTAGCGGGCACAGATACGCAGTATTTT
CSARLAGTDTQYF
>.|TRBJ2-3|.|TRBV29-1
TGCAGCGTCCGGGGAGGCCGTACGCAGTATTTT
CSVRGGRTQYF
>.|TRBJ2-5|many|TRBV7-2
TGTGCCAGCAGTTCCCAACCAGAGACCCAGTACTTC
CASSSQPETQYF
>.|TRBJ1-1|.|TRBV7-9
TGTGCCAGCAGCCTTCCGGAGGGATGGAACACTGAAGCTTTCTTT
CASSLPEGWNTEAFF
>.|TRBJ2-3|.|TRBV6-5
TGTGCCAGCAGTTACACAGCTAGCACAGATACGCAGTATTTT
CASSYTASTDTQYF
>.|TRBJ1-1|many|TRBV27
TGTGCCAGCAGGTCCCTTAACACTGAAGCTTTCTTT
CASRSLNTEAFF
>.|TRBJ2-3|few|TRBV2
TGTGCCAGCAGTGATGGGTTTGCGACAGATACGCAGTATTTT
CASSDGFATDTQYF
>.|TRBJ1-5|many|TRBV12-3/TRBV12-4
TGTGCCAGCAAGGAGGGAAATAGCAATCAGCCCCAGCATTTT
CASKEGNSNQPQHF
>.|TRBJ2-1|few|TRBV7-3
TGTGCCAGCAGCCCCACCCCCGGTTACAATGAGCAGTTCTTC
CASSPTPGYNEQFF
>.|TRBJ1-1|.|TRBV28
TGTGCCAGCAGTGCCAGGGGTTGGTCTAGGGTGAACACTGAAGCTTTCTTT
CASSARGWSRVNTEAFF
>TRBD1|TRBJ1-1|.|TRBV18
TGTGCCAGCTCATCGGGACAGGGTGGCACTGAAGCTTTCTTT
CASSSGQGGTEAFF
>.|TRBJ2-7|.|TRBV5-1
TGCGCCAGCTGTCCGAGCAACCCAATTCTTTACGAGCAGTACTTC
CASCPSNPILYEQYF